A selection of T cell receptor beta chains follows, all from one sample in a study of T cell responses to AZD1222 COVID-19 vaccine. The protocol was immunoSEQ multiplex PCR, while the TCRdb copy is restricted to in-frame clones and leaves out a portion. The table shows about 110,000 clones, with 90% occurring only once. Sequenced material: peripheral blood, taken 28 days after the second AZD1222 dose. Receptor source: an adult who received the AZD1222 COVID-19 vaccine. The CDR3 runs from the conserved cysteine through the conserved F or W. A D gene is named only where the DNA matches it firmly. The size of a clone is reported for some rows only, either as once, few or many, or as a class for expanded clones.

D gene,CDR3 length,V gene,J gene,clone size,CDR3 DNA,CDR3 protein
.,18,TRBV7-9,TRBJ1-2,.,TGTGCCAGCAGCTTAGCGCACGGAGGCTCCTCCTCTAACTATGGCTACACCTTC,CASSLAHGGSSSNYGYTF
.,16,TRBV11-2,TRBJ1-4,.,TGTGCCAGCAGCTTAGATTGGGTAGGCACTAATGAAAAACTGTTTTTT,CASSLDWVGTNEKLFF
.,15,TRBV9,TRBJ2-3,.,TGTGCCAGCAGCGTAGCGTGGGCGCTAGGAGATACGCAGTATTTT,CASSVAWALGDTQYF
.,17,TRBV18,TRBJ2-1,.,TGTGCCAGCTCACCCACTCAGGACTTCACCTCCTACAATGAGCAGTTCTTC,CASSPTQDFTSYNEQFF
.,17,TRBV7-2,TRBJ2-5,.,TGTGCCAGCAGCTTAACCCGGGACACAAGACCTCAAGAGACCCAGTACTTC,CASSLTRDTRPQETQYF
TRBD2,17,TRBV5-5,TRBJ2-3,.,TGTGCCAGCAGCTTGGAGGCCTCTAGCGGGGGCACAGATACGCAGTATTTT,CASSLEASSGGTDTQYF
.,16,TRBV4-2,TRBJ2-3,.,TGTGCCAGCAGCCAAGGTGGGGCGGGGAGCGCAGATACGCAGTATTTT,CASSQGGAGSADTQYF
.,12,TRBV5-1,TRBJ2-2,.,TGCGCCAGCAGCCAAAACACCGGGGAGCTGTTTTTT,CASSQNTGELFF
.,15,TRBV6-4,TRBJ1-3,.,TGTGCCAGCAGTGAACTGGGGCACTTTGAAAACACCATATATTTT,CASSELGHFENTIYF
TRBD1,15,TRBV11-2,TRBJ2-5,.,TGTGCCTCCGAAGGGGCAGGGGGTGCACTAGGTGAGCAGTACTTC,CASEGAGGALGEQYF
TRBD1,18,TRBV5-5,TRBJ1-2,.,TGTGCCAGCAGTAGACAGGGATCCGGACGTGGAGGAAACTATGGCTACACCTTC,CASSRQGSGRGGNYGYTF
TRBD1,17,TRBV29-1,TRBJ2-6,.,TGCAGCGTTCTCCGACAGGGGGCGACTTCCGGGGCCAACGTCCTGACTTTC,CSVLRQGATSGANVLTF
.,12,TRBV2,TRBJ2-7,.,TGTGCCAGGGGCCCAACCCAATACGAGCAGTACTTC,CARGPTQYEQYF
.,15,TRBV7-9,TRBJ1-4,.,TGTGCCAGCAGCCCAACCCAACAGAGTAATGAAAAACTGTTTTTT,CASSPTQQSNEKLFF
.,15,TRBV5-4,TRBJ2-3,.,TGTGCCAGCAGCTTGTCCGGGCGGGTCACAGATACGCAGTATTTT,CASSLSGRVTDTQYF
.,14,TRBV2,TRBJ1-2,.,TGTGCCGCCCAGGCGGACGAAGGGCTTTATGGCTACACCTTC,CAAQADEGLYGYTF
.,13,TRBV19,TRBJ2-4,.,TGTGCCAGGCCCCGATGGCCCAAAAACATTCAGTACTTC,CARPRWPKNIQYF
.,17,TRBV13,TRBJ2-2,few,TGTGCCAGCAGCCCAAGTCCGGGAGTGGCGAACACCGGGGAGCTGTTTTTT,CASSPSPGVANTGELFF
.,13,TRBV19,TRBJ1-1,.,TGTGCCAGTAGCCGGCGGGAGACCACTGAAGCTTTCTTT,CASSRRETTEAFF
TRBD1,14,TRBV5-4,TRBJ2-7,.,TGTGCCAGCAGCTTTATGACAGGGGCCTACGAGCAGTACTTC,CASSFMTGAYEQYF
.,14,TRBV3-1/TRBV3-2,TRBJ2-5,once,TGTGCCAGCAGCCAAGATCTGCAGGGAGAGACCCAGTACTTC,CASSQDLQGETQYF
.,15,TRBV4-3,TRBJ1-2,.,TGCGCCAGCAGCCCTGTAAGGACAGAAATCTATGGCTACACCTTC,CASSPVRTEIYGYTF
.,14,TRBV7-9,TRBJ2-1,.,TGTGCCAGCAGCGCGGACAGTTTGAACAATGAGCAGTTCTTC,CASSADSLNNEQFF
TRBD2,17,TRBV6-1,TRBJ2-1,.,TGTGCCAGCAGTGGACTAGCGGGGGGGCATTCCTACAATGAGCAGTTCTTC,CASSGLAGGHSYNEQFF
.,12,TRBV5-5,TRBJ2-7,.,TGTGCCAGCAGCTTGGAAGATTACGAGCAGTACTTC,CASSLEDYEQYF
.,16,TRBV9,TRBJ1-6,.,TGTGCCAGCAGCGTGGGAATCCCGGGTCCTAATTCACCCCTCCACTTT,CASSVGIPGPNSPLHF
.,15,TRBV13,TRBJ2-3,once,TGTGCCAGCAGCTTAGGTTCGTCGGGCACAGATACGCAGTATTTT,CASSLGSSGTDTQYF
TRBD1,18,TRBV5-1,TRBJ2-3,.,TGCGCCAGCAGCTTGACAACCCGGGACAGGTATAGCACAGATACGCAGTATTTT,CASSLTTRDRYSTDTQYF
TRBD2,20,TRBV7-6,TRBJ2-1,once,TGTGCCAGCAGCCTAACCTGGACTAAGCGGGGGGCTAGCTCCTACAATGAGCAGTTCTTC,CASSLTWTKRGASSYNEQFF
TRBD2,17,TRBV7-6,TRBJ2-2,.,TGTGCCAGCAGCTTAGGGGGACTAGCGGGGCTCACCGGGGAGCTGTTTTTT,CASSLGGLAGLTGELFF
TRBD2,16,TRBV4-3,TRBJ2-3,.,TGCGCCAGCAGCCGGATGAGCGGGGGGGCCATAAACACGCAGTATTTT,CASSRMSGGAINTQYF
TRBD1,14,TRBV18,TRBJ1-1,once,TGTGCCAGCTCAGCGGGACAGGAAAACACTGAAGCTTTCTTT,CASSAGQENTEAFF